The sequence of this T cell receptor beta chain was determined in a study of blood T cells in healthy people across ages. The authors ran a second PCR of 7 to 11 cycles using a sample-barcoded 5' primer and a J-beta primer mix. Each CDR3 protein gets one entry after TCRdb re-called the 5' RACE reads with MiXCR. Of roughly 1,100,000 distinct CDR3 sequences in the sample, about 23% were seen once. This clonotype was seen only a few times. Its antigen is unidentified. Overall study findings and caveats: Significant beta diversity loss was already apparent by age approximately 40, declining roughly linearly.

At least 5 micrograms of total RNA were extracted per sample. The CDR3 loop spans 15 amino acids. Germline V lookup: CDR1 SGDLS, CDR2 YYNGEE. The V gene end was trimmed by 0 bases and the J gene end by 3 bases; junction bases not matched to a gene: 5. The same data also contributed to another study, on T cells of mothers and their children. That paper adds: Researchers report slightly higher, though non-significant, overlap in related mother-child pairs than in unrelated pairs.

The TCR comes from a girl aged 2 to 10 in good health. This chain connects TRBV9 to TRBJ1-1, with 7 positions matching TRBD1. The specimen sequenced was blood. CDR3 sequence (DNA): TGTGCCAGCAGCGTAGCTCAGGGGACAGACACTGAAGCTTTCTTT. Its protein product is CASSVAQGTDTEAFF.